The entry that follows covers one T cell receptor (beta chain) sequence. The antigen remains undetermined. CDR3 length: 12 residues. The germline gives CDR1 MNHNS, CDR2 SASEGT. UMI-labeled 5' RACE yielded the TRB cDNA libraries. Following a re-call of the 5' RACE reads, TCRdb has one entry per CDR3 protein and lacks DNA. The sample includes approximately 41,000 distinct CDR3 sequences. The data derive from a study of CXCR3-negative and CXCR3-positive naive CD8 T cells. General observations from the study: Relative to memory CD8+ cells, whose diversity was much lower, both naive subsets had comparably high diversity.

The sequence was obtained from a human donor in good health. Some clones in this sample may be carry-over from other donors' samples. Sequencing used memory CD8+ T cells from blood. The chain recombines TRBV6-1 with TRBJ2-1. CDR3 loop: CASSESAPEQFF.